These 24 T cell receptor beta chains originate from one sample sequenced in a study of blood T cells in healthy people across ages. A second PCR of 7 to 11 cycles used a sample-barcoded 5' primer and a J-beta primer mix. TCRdb processed the 5' RACE reads anew with MiXCR; each CDR3 protein has one entry. The data show about 1.6 million distinct CDR3 sequences, with roughly 32% seen just once and approximately 11% held by the top ten. Sequencing was carried out using blood. All receptors derive from a woman between 25 and 40 years old in good health.

This clonotype was observed a handful of times. CDR3 loop: CASSLGGTAEAFF. For the CDR3, the DNA is TGTGCCAGCAGTTTGGGTGGTACGGCTGAAGCTTTCTTT. The chain employs TRBV28 and TRBJ1-1; unclear D gene. Germline CDR1 is MDHEN and CDR2 is SYDVKM. V shed 3 bases and J shed 6 bases, with 11 bases lying between them. The CDR3 is made up of 13 amino acids.

A few counts support this clonotype. The rearrangement joins TRBV24-1 to TRBJ1-6; D not certain. Trimming took off 4 bases at V and 10 bases at J, with 10 bases between the two ends. This CDR3 spans 13 amino acids. Germline CDR1 is KGHDR and CDR2 is SFDVKD. The CDR3 region has the DNA TGTGCCACCAGTGAAAGGTTGAGGTCACCCCTCCACTTT. It translates to CATSERLRSPLHF.

This clonotype showed up many times. This chain joins TRBV5-4 and TRBJ1-6; 9 bases fit TRBD1. The length of the CDR3 is 14 residues. Germline loops: CDR1 SGHNT, CDR2 YYREEE (reference sequence). The junction had 2 bases not matched to a gene; V was cut back by 3 bases and J by 7 bases. CDR3 bases: TGTGCCAGCAGCTCGACAGGGGGAAATTCACCCCTCCACTTT. This translates into CASSSTGGNSPLHF.

The chain carries TRBV29-1 and TRBJ1-3; D unresolved. V lost 3 bases and J 0 bases, leaving 6 bases between the germline ends. The CDR3 sequence is 13 residues long. CDR1 is SQVTM and CDR2 is ANQGSEA in the germline V gene. The DNA of the CDR3 is TGCAGCGTTGAGGCGGGCTCTGGAAACACCATATATTTT. It is translated as CSVEAGSGNTIYF.

The chain links TRBV7-8 to TRBJ2-5; 8 bases fit TRBD1. The V gene end was trimmed by 3 bases and the J gene end by 2 bases; junction bases not matched to a gene: 5. This CDR3 is 15 amino acids long. CDR1 and CDR2 (germline): SGHVS, FQNEAQ. In DNA form, the CDR3 reads TGTGCCAGCAGCTTGGATAGGACAGGGCAAGAGACCCAGTACTTC. It codes for CASSLDRTGQETQYF.

The rearrangement links TRBV13 to TRBJ2-5; 7 bases are shared with TRBD1. The CDR3 is 16 residues long. Losses at the gene ends were 1 base for V and 4 bases for J; bases not matched to a gene: 9. Per the germline V gene, CDR1 is PRHDT and CDR2 is FYEKMQ (reference sequence). This chain's CDR3 is CASSLAAGAGGETQYF. Here the CDR3 DNA reads TGTGCCAGCAGCTTAGCCGCGGGCGCAGGGGGAGAGACCCAGTACTTC.

The chain combines TRBV3-1 with TRBJ2-7; a possible D gene is TRBD1 (5 bases). Trimming took off 1 base at V and 12 bases at J, with 28 bases between the two ends. Germline lookup yields CDR1 LGHDT and CDR2 YNNKEL (reference sequence). CDR3 size: 17 residues. CDR3 amino acids: CASSQVLRQGVVETLYF. CDR3 DNA sequence: TGTGCCAGCAGCCAAGTCCTGCGGCAGGGCGTTGTTGAGACCCTGTACTTC.

Many counts were recorded for this clonotype. The CDR3 DNA sequence: TGTGCCAGCAGCCGCGCGACGCCAAACTATGGCTACACCTTC. Translating gives CASSRATPNYGYTF. The rearrangement uses TRBV12-3 or TRBV12-4 and TRBJ1-2, with D unresolved. Trimming stripped 6 bases from V and 2 bases from J, with 13 bases between. This CDR3 is 14 amino acids long.

The gene calls are TRBV5-1 and TRBJ2-1, with 12 bases lining up with TRBD2. V lost 2 bases and J lost 2; bases outside the gene matches: 11. This CDR3 contains 19 residues. Germline values: CDR1 SGHRS, CDR2 YFSETQ. CDR3 sequence: CASSFGLAGGPPTYNEQFF. The CDR3 bases are TGCGCCAGCAGCTTCGGCCTAGCGGGAGGGCCCCCTACCTACAATGAGCAGTTCTTC.

The V gene is TRBV20-1, the J gene TRBJ2-7; tentatively, D is TRBD1 (6 bases). The germline CDR1 and CDR2 sequences are DFQATT and SNEGSKA (reference sequence). The CDR3 consists of 12 residues. The CDR3 DNA sequence: TGCACCGCTATAACACAGGGATACGAGCAGTACTTC. It translates to CTAITQGYEQYF.

Ten or more counts support this clonotype. The chain carries TRBV6-6 and TRBJ1-2; TRBD1 aligns across 7 bases. The germline CDR1 and CDR2 sequences are MNHNY and SVGAGI (reference sequence). The CDR3 spans 12 residues. Trimming removed 5 bases from V and 6 bases from J; junction bases left unmatched: 3. As DNA, the CDR3 is TGTGCCAGCAGTGTTACAGGGGATGGCTACACCTTC. It encodes CASSVTGDGYTF.

This clonotype was seen more than once but under ten times. The chain employs TRBV7-3 and TRBJ2-2; TRBD2 agrees at 9 bases. Trimming took 3 bases from V and 8 from J; bases not matched to a gene: 4. Germline values: CDR1 SGHTA, CDR2 FQGTGA. The CDR3 has 14 residues. As DNA, the CDR3 is TGTGCCAGCAGCTTCTCTAGCGGGATTGGGGAGCTGTTTTTT. Translation: CASSFSSGIGELFF.

The rearrangement joins TRBV6-6 to TRBJ2-7, with D possibly TRBD1 on 7 matching bases. This CDR3 is built from 14 residues. Trimming took off 9 bases at V and 5 bases at J, with 20 bases between the two ends. Germline CDR1 MNHNY, CDR2 SVGAGI (reference sequence). The chain's CDR3 is CASRRGAGGDEQYF. CDR3 DNA sequence: TGTGCCAGTAGAAGGGGGGCAGGGGGAGACGAGCAGTACTTC.

The chain couples TRBV9 to TRBJ2-3, with TRBD2 matching 7 bases. The length of the CDR3 is 17 residues. Germline CDR1 reads SGDLS; CDR2 reads YYNGEE. The junction had 9 bases not matched to a gene; V was cut back by 0 bases and J by 2 bases. CDR3 sequence reads: CASSVEGSGAFTDTQYF. The CDR3 DNA is TGTGCCAGCAGCGTAGAGGGGAGCGGGGCCTTCACAGATACGCAGTATTTT.

This clonotype was observed at least ten times. V and J are TRBV4-1 and TRBJ2-7; D assignment may be TRBD1 or TRBD2 (5 bases each). V lost 0 bases, J lost 3 bases, and 24 bases lay in between. Germline CDR1 and CDR2: MGHRA and YSYEKL. The CDR3 sequence is 19 residues long. The CDR3 DNA reads as TGCGCCAGCAGCCAAGATCAAGGTAGCTTGGGACGAAACCACTACGAGCAGTACTTC. Its protein is CASSQDQGSLGRNHYEQYF.

The chain carries TRBV10-3 and TRBJ1-4; D is unclear. The germline V and J ends were trimmed by 11 bases and 7 bases, with 17 bases remaining between them. Germline lookup yields CDR1 ENHRY and CDR2 SYGVKD. This CDR3 contains 13 residues. The CDR3 loop reads CALSPGYGEKLFF. CDR3 bases: TGTGCCCTTTCCCCCGGGTACGGTGAAAAACTGTTTTTT.

This clonotype was seen a few times. This chain uses TRBV20-1 with TRBJ1-5; D is uncertain. CDR3 size: 13 residues. V was trimmed by 2 bases and J by 5 bases, leaving 10 bases between them. Germline loops: CDR1 DFQATT, CDR2 SNEGSKA (reference sequence). CDR3 loop: CSARSRKDQPQHF. The CDR3 nucleotides are TGCAGTGCTAGATCTCGCAAGGATCAGCCCCAGCATTTT.

The J gene is TRBJ1-2, the V gene TRBV2; weak D call: TRBD1 (5 bases). From germline, CDR1 is SNHLY and CDR2 FYNNEI. With 4 bases removed from V and 6 bases from J, the gap between germline ends came to 9 bases. The CDR3 spans 12 residues. CDR3 loop: CASSGVGDGYTF. The CDR3 nucleotides are TGTGCCAGCAGTGGAGTGGGGGATGGCTACACCTTC. The full variable domain, in which reference TRBV2 and TRBJ1-2 provide the parts outside the CDR3, is EPEVTQTPSHQVTQMGQEVILRCVPISNHLYFYWYRQILGQKVEFLVSFYNNEISEKSEIFDDQFSVERPDGSNFTLKIRSTKLEDSAMYFCASSGVGDGYTFGSGTRLTVV.

This clonotype was observed many times. The V and J genes are TRBV7-2 and TRBJ2-7; the D is unclear. Germline assignment: CDR1 SGHTA and CDR2 FQGNSA. The CDR3 totals 14 residues. The V end was cut by 5 bases, the J end by 0 bases, with 11 bases between. This CDR3 reads CASSPTLSSYEQYF. CDR3 in DNA: TGTGCCAGCAGCCCTACTCTGAGCTCCTACGAGCAGTACTTC.

The chain links TRBV7-6 to TRBJ2-1; 15 nucleotides line up with TRBD2. Germline assignment: CDR1 SGHVS and CDR2 FNYEAQ. The CDR3 is 18 residues long. The trim removed 5 bases at V and 6 bases at J, leaving 11 bases unmatched. CDR3: CASSTYPGTSGGRNEQFF. CDR3 nucleotides: TGTGCCAGCAGCACCTATCCCGGGACTAGCGGGGGGCGCAATGAGCAGTTCTTC.

The chain employs TRBV7-6 and TRBJ2-5; 10 nucleotides match TRBD1. The germline V gene encodes CDR1 SGHVS and CDR2 FNYEAQ. CDR3 length equals 15 residues. With 5 bases clipped from V and 5 bases from J, the junction kept 8 bases outside the gene matches. The CDR3 reads CASSRQGAVLETQYF. As DNA, the CDR3 is TGTGCCAGCAGCCGACAGGGGGCGGTATTGGAGACCCAGTACTTC.

The chain links TRBV6-1 to TRBJ1-2; the match to TRBD1 covers 7 bases. The CDR3 extends over 13 amino acids. The ends lost 6 bases at V and 6 bases at J; junction bases unmatched: 7. Germline V lookup: CDR1 MNHNS, CDR2 SASEGT. The chain's CDR3 is CASSKQGKDGYTF. The CDR3 region has the DNA TGTGCCAGCAGCAAACAGGGGAAGGATGGCTACACCTTC.

As for this clonotype: The junction departs from germline at one end; a sequencing error may be responsible. The chain carries TRBV28 and TRBJ1-6, with D possibly being TRBD1 (5 bases). The CDR3 is 17 amino acids. Germline assignment: CDR1 MDHEN and CDR2 SYDVKM. In DNA, the CDR3 is TGTGCCAGCAGTTTAGGACTCCGGGGCCCCCTGGGTTCACCCCCCCACTTT. It translates to CASSLGLRGPLGSPPHF.

This clonotype occurred a few times. V usage is TRBV6-5 and J usage is TRBJ2-5, with D perhaps matching TRBD2 (5 bases). V was clipped by 2 bases and J by 4 bases, with 11 bases between them. The CDR3 consists of 14 residues. In germline, CDR1 is MNHEY, CDR2 SVGAGI. The CDR3 spells CASSYRTEGETQYF. The CDR3 DNA reads TGTGCCAGCAGTTACAGGACTGAGGGAGAGACCCAGTACTTC.